The rows below give T cell receptor beta chains drawn from one sample of a study of CD8+ T cells in alopecia areata. The protocol was immunoSEQ multiplex PCR, while the TCRdb copy is restricted to in-frame clones and leaves out a portion. Here the sample spans 150,000 to 200,000 clones, approximately 60% being singletons. The sample consisted of CD4+ T cells sorted from blood. The origin of the receptors is a human donor in good health. CDR3s include the opening cysteine and the closing phenylalanine or tryptophan. The D gene is left open where the match is weak. The size entry is marked missing in some rows and otherwise reads once, few, many or a size class.

TRBJ2-5,NA,TRBV11-2,NA,CASSLDPGETQYF,TGTGCCAGCAGCTTAGATCCCGGGGAGACCCAGTACTTC
TRBJ2-1,NA,TRBV7-2,NA,CASSSSPGTEVEQFF,TGTGCCAGCAGCTCGAGCCCCGGGACTGAGGTTGAGCAGTTCTTC
TRBJ2-7,NA,TRBV30,NA,CAWSVIDEQYF,TGTGCCTGGAGTGTTATCGACGAGCAGTACTTC
TRBJ2-5,few,TRBV5-1,TRBD2,CASSSAGTSGQETQYF,TGCGCCAGCAGCTCGGCTGGGACTAGCGGACAAGAGACCCAGTACTTC
TRBJ2-7,once,TRBV28,NA,CAIARTYEQYF,TGTGCCATCGCTCGCACCTACGAGCAGTACTTC
TRBJ2-7,NA,TRBV27,TRBD2,CASSSGLAGVSEQYF,TGTGCCAGCAGTTCGGGACTAGCGGGAGTGAGCGAGCAGTACTTC
TRBJ1-5,NA,TRBV28,TRBD1,CASIGDRRNQPQHF,TGTGCCAGCATCGGGGACAGACGCAATCAGCCCCAGCATTTT
TRBJ2-3,NA,TRBV6-5,TRBD2,CASSTRGGGTDTQYF,TGTGCCAGCAGTACAAGGGGAGGGGGCACAGATACGCAGTATTTT
TRBJ2-1,once,TRBV30,NA,CAWSTGRDNEQFF,TGTGCCTGGAGTACCGGTCGGGACAATGAGCAGTTCTTC
TRBJ2-7,NA,TRBV5-5,NA,CASRRQTAFDEQYF,TGTGCCAGCAGAAGACAGACCGCATTTGACGAGCAGTACTTC
TRBJ2-5,NA,TRBV5-4,NA,CASSFYVAGRETQYF,TGTGCCAGCAGCTTTTACGTAGCAGGCCGTGAGACCCAGTACTTC
TRBJ1-1,NA,TRBV5-6,NA,CASIGQWNTEAFF,TGTGCCAGCATCGGACAGTGGAACACTGAAGCTTTCTTT
TRBJ2-7,NA,TRBV7-3,NA,CASSLTPGSNEQYF,TGTGCCAGCAGCTTAACTCCAGGTTCCAACGAGCAGTACTTC
TRBJ1-1,NA,TRBV20-1,NA,CSASMNTEAFF,TGCAGTGCCTCGATGAACACTGAAGCTTTCTTT
TRBJ2-4,few,TRBV6-5,NA,CASRNDLIQYF,TGTGCCAGCAGGAACGACCTCATTCAGTACTTC
TRBJ2-2,NA,TRBV25-1,NA,CASSEQGTGELFF,TGTGCCAGCAGTGAACAGGGCACCGGGGAGCTGTTTTTT
TRBJ2-1,NA,TRBV14,NA,CASSQDPGHSGVNEQFF,TGTGCCAGCAGCCAAGATCCGGGACATAGTGGGGTTAATGAGCAGTTCTTC
TRBJ2-1,NA,TRBV7-8,NA,CASRSKRGIYNEQFF,TGTGCCAGCAGGAGTAAGAGGGGTATCTACAATGAGCAGTTCTTC
TRBJ2-3,NA,TRBV11-1,NA,CASSARVDTDTQYF,TGTGCCAGCAGCGCCCGGGTTGACACAGATACGCAGTATTTT
TRBJ2-7,NA,TRBV4-1,NA,CASSQMQSSYEQYF,TGCGCCAGCAGCCAGATGCAGAGCTCCTACGAGCAGTACTTC
TRBJ2-7,NA,TRBV7-9,NA,CASSYQGLQYF,TGTGCCAGCAGCTACCAGGGGTTGCAGTACTTC
TRBJ2-1,few,TRBV5-1,TRBD2,CASSLAGASYNEQFF,TGCGCCAGCAGCTTAGCGGGGGCCTCCTACAATGAGCAGTTCTTC
TRBJ1-2,few,TRBV11-2,NA,CASSSEVYGYTF,TGTGCCAGCAGCTCAGAAGTATATGGCTACACCTTC
TRBJ2-5,few,TRBV30,NA,CAWSERETQYF,TGTGCCTGGAGTGAACGAGAGACCCAGTACTTC
TRBJ2-2,NA,TRBV29-1,TRBD1,CSVEETGGPGELFF,TGCAGCGTTGAAGAGACAGGGGGCCCCGGGGAGCTGTTTTTT
TRBJ1-1,once,TRBV5-1,NA,CASSVRQDTEAFF,TGCGCCAGCAGTGTCAGGCAGGACACTGAAGCTTTCTTT
TRBJ2-5,NA,TRBV5-1,NA,CASTSGGAGLEETQYF,TGCGCCAGCACCTCAGGGGGAGCGGGATTAGAAGAGACCCAGTACTTC
TRBJ1-1,NA,TRBV28,NA,CASSLSGAWGAFF,TGTGCCAGCAGTTTATCGGGGGCGTGGGGAGCTTTCTTT
TRBJ1-4,NA,TRBV6-5,TRBD1,CASSRQGATNEKLFF,TGTGCCAGCAGTAGACAGGGCGCAACTAATGAAAAACTGTTTTTT
TRBJ2-5,NA,TRBV7-9,TRBD2,CASSFREGQTQYF,TGTGCCAGCAGCTTCCGGGAGGGTCAGACCCAGTACTTC
TRBJ2-3,NA,TRBV5-5,NA,CASSTRGITDTQYF,TGTGCCAGCAGTACCCGTGGGATCACAGATACGCAGTATTTT
TRBJ1-2,NA,TRBV27,NA,CASSLSRGLGYTF,TGTGCCAGCAGTTTATCAAGGGGCCTTGGCTACACCTTC
TRBJ2-6,NA,TRBV27,TRBD1,CASSWTGGLGANVLTF,TGTGCCAGCAGTTGGACAGGGGGTCTTGGGGCCAACGTCCTGACTTTC
TRBJ1-2,NA,TRBV29-1,NA,CSVEDLYWGIGGYTF,TGCAGCGTTGAAGACCTTTATTGGGGAATTGGTGGCTACACCTTC
TRBJ2-5,few,TRBV29-1,NA,CSVTFAVGETQYF,TGCAGCGTTACGTTCGCAGTCGGAGAGACCCAGTACTTC
TRBJ2-3,few,TRBV15,TRBD1,CATSAGTGGRADTQYF,TGTGCCACCAGCGCCGGGACAGGGGGCCGTGCAGATACGCAGTATTTT
TRBJ2-3,NA,TRBV5-6,NA,CASSLAFATTDTQYF,TGTGCCAGCAGCTTGGCATTTGCAACCACAGATACGCAGTATTTT
TRBJ2-3,NA,TRBV15,NA,CATSRGGDTDTQYF,TGTGCCACCAGCAGAGGCGGGGACACAGATACGCAGTATTTT
TRBJ2-5,few,TRBV25-1,TRBD1,CASRTSRGTGFGETQYF,TGTGCCAGCAGGACCTCGCGAGGGACAGGGTTTGGAGAGACCCAGTACTTC
TRBJ1-2,NA,TRBV19,NA,CASSPRQARPSGYTF,TGTGCCAGTAGTCCCCGACAAGCTCGACCCAGTGGCTACACCTTC
TRBJ1-1,NA,TRBV5-1,TRBD1,CASSGTGGWTEAFF,TGCGCCAGCAGCGGGACAGGGGGCTGGACTGAAGCTTTCTTT
TRBJ1-1,NA,TRBV4-1,NA,CASSQPLGGSPEAFF,TGCGCCAGCAGCCAACCCCTCGGGGGGTCCCCTGAAGCTTTCTTT
TRBJ2-1,NA,TRBV18,NA,CASSPNGPSLNEQFF,TGTGCCAGCTCACCTAATGGACCGTCCCTCAATGAGCAGTTCTTC
TRBJ1-1,few,TRBV10-3,NA,CAISESTILTNTEAFF,TGTGCCATCAGTGAGTCCACTATCCTTACGAACACTGAAGCTTTCTTT
TRBJ1-4,NA,TRBV2,TRBD1,CASSTDRGNEKLFF,TGTGCCAGCAGTACCGACAGGGGGAATGAAAAACTGTTTTTT
TRBJ1-2,NA,TRBV27,NA,CASASTRGTGYTF,TGTGCCAGCGCCTCCACCAGGGGTACCGGCTACACCTTC
TRBJ2-4,NA,TRBV29-1,NA,CSVVGQISLAKNIQYF,TGCAGCGTTGTCGGCCAGATCTCACTAGCCAAAAACATTCAGTACTTC
TRBJ1-2,NA,TRBV29-1,NA,CSVGEGYGYTF,TGCAGCGTTGGTGAAGGGTATGGCTACACCTTC
TRBJ2-7,once,TRBV4-1,TRBD2,CASSQDELAGDEQYF,TGCGCCAGCAGCCAAGATGAACTAGCGGGAGACGAGCAGTACTTC
TRBJ2-6,NA,TRBV29-1,NA,CSVRGRGAGANVLTF,TGCAGCGTGAGGGGCAGGGGGGCTGGGGCCAACGTCCTGACTTTC
TRBJ2-4,NA,TRBV28,TRBD1,CASIGPGTDQGPKNIQYF,TGTGCCAGCATCGGCCCCGGGACAGACCAGGGGCCCAAAAACATTCAGTACTTC
TRBJ1-1,NA,TRBV25-1,NA,CASSAQRGKNTEAFF,TGTGCCAGCAGTGCACAAAGGGGGAAGAACACTGAAGCTTTCTTT
TRBJ1-1,NA,TRBV30,NA,CAWSVLGGSGAFF,TGTGCCTGGAGTGTACTAGGAGGCTCCGGAGCTTTCTTT
TRBJ2-7,NA,TRBV7-9,TRBD2,CASSRGTSGSNEQYF,TGTGCCAGCAGCCGAGGGACTAGCGGGAGTAACGAGCAGTACTTC
TRBJ2-2,few,TRBV7-2,NA,CASSLWGTGELFF,TGTGCCAGCAGCTTATGGGGCACCGGGGAGCTGTTTTTT
TRBJ2-7,NA,TRBV30,TRBD2,CAWSPGLAIYYEQYF,TGTGCCTGGAGTCCGGGACTAGCGATTTACTACGAGCAGTACTTC
TRBJ1-1,NA,TRBV30,NA,CASNPTDTEAFF,TGTGCCTCGAACCCGACAGACACTGAAGCTTTCTTT